A selection of T cell receptor beta chains follows, all from one sample in a study of T cell repertoires in cytomegalovirus infection. TCRdb fed the reads into MiXCR, producing one record per CDR3 protein. The table has 450,000 to 650,000 distinct CDR3 sequences, 26% seen once. Sequenced sample: PBMCs. The receptors were sampled from a human donor in good health (CMV status not recorded). Some clones in this sample may be carry-over from other donors' samples. The CDR3 runs from the conserved cysteine through the conserved F or W.

CDR3,V
CAINEGVRDEQFF,TRBV10-3
CASSLGRGERRNEQFF,TRBV28
CAWSVTYEQYF,TRBV30
CASSRYDRNTEAFF,TRBV3-1
CASSTGSGSPRRTDTQYF,TRBV19
CASSPGGRVRYF,TRBV2
CASGIYFNEQFF,TRBV12-5
CATSVAGGDTQYF,TRBV24-1
CASSLDGGRNEQFF,TRBV7-9
CASSQDPGRRNYGYTF,TRBV4-3
CASSWDRGLVVKNIQYF,TRBV7-4
CASSLGDWSYEQYF,TRBV7-8
CASSSHGGLFF,TRBV7-9
CASTLRTGPTYEQYF,TRBV16
CASSWGTGGEETQYF,TRBV7-2
CASRRLAGGNEQFF,TRBV19
CASSSTGGANEQFF,TRBV7-8
CASSYYMTVPNTEAFF,TRBV6-5
CATSRANSHEQFF,TRBV15
CASSPLSGEAFF,TRBV7-9
CASSFSQGNQPQHF,TRBV7-2
CASSSRHRNTEAFF,TRBV7-9
CASRFGTGLDQPQHF,TRBV19
CASRAPGTGGNEQFF,TRBV2
CASSVADSLYGYTF,TRBV9
CSARTGAKNIQYF,TRBV20-1
CASSLGFITLNTEAFF,TRBV5-1
CASSQDLKGRQFF,TRBV14
CASSPGKKGTEAFF,TRBV19
CASSFIGSGNTIYF,TRBV12-3/TRBV12-4
CASSLLGTALGNTIYF,TRBV5-6
CASSQTSPSGLEQFF,TRBV6-2/TRBV6-3
CASSQGLPKVETQYF,TRBV7-2
CASSFAGQYEQYF,TRBV7-6
CASRLTGLASGELFF,TRBV7-2